The rows below give T cell receptor beta chains drawn from one sample of a study of beta chain features in type 1 diabetes. Assay used: immunoSEQ multiplex PCR; TCRdb lists only in-frame clones, some missing. The table shows hundreds of thousands of clones, with less than 20% occurring only once. Sequenced input: naive CD4+ T cells from blood. The receptors stem from a man younger than 30 in good health. CDR3s include the opening cysteine and the closing phenylalanine or tryptophan. A D gene is named only where the DNA matches it firmly. Only part of the rows carry a size: once, few, many, or a class if the clone is expanded.

J gene | V gene | D gene | clone size | CDR3 length | CDR3 protein | CDR3 DNA
TRBJ2-3 | TRBV30 | . | . | 15 | CAWSPPGLITDTQYF | TGTGCCTGGAGTCCACCGGGACTTATCACAGATACGCAGTATTTT
TRBJ1-2 | TRBV7-9 | . | . | 16 | CASSRLGQDQYYGYTF | TGTGCCAGCAGCCGCCTTGGGCAAGATCAATACTATGGCTACACCTTC
TRBJ2-7 | TRBV6-5 | . | few | 14 | CASQRGGPVYEQYF | TGTGCCAGCCAGAGGGGAGGACCCGTCTACGAGCAGTACTTC
TRBJ2-3 | TRBV9 | . | few | 14 | CASSVSRLIDTQYF | TGTGCCAGCAGCGTTAGCCGGCTAATAGATACGCAGTATTTT
TRBJ2-1 | TRBV4-3 | . | few | 12 | CASSQRPNEQFF | TGCGCCAGCAGCCAGAGGCCCAATGAGCAGTTCTTC
TRBJ2-7 | TRBV6-5 | . | . | 15 | CASTTSGTGTYEQYF | TGTGCCAGCACCACGAGTGGGACGGGCACCTACGAGCAGTACTTC
TRBJ2-5 | TRBV27 | TRBD1 | . | 15 | CASRSPGQGQETQYF | TGTGCCAGCCGTAGCCCGGGACAGGGCCAAGAGACCCAGTACTTC
TRBJ2-5 | TRBV5-1 | . | few | 14 | CASSLAGNQETQYF | TGCGCCAGCAGCTTGGCCGGGAACCAAGAGACCCAGTACTTC
TRBJ1-1 | TRBV14 | TRBD1 | . | 14 | CASSQITGELEAFF | TGTGCCAGCAGCCAAATAACAGGGGAATTAGAAGCTTTCTTT
TRBJ2-5 | TRBV11-2 | . | . | 17 | CASSLVGMTIVPETQYF | TGTGCCAGCAGCTTAGTCGGTATGACTATCGTTCCAGAGACCCAGTACTTC
TRBJ2-7 | TRBV7-9 | . | . | 15 | CASNNPGRTSYEQYF | TGTGCCAGCAACAATCCGGGACGGACCTCCTACGAGCAGTACTTC
TRBJ2-7 | TRBV5-5 | TRBD1 | . | 16 | CASSIRVGQGPYEQYF | TGTGCCAGCAGCATCCGCGTGGGACAGGGGCCCTACGAGCAGTACTTC
TRBJ1-3 | TRBV10-3 | . | few | 15 | CAISEGRGVGNTIYF | TGTGCCATCAGTGAAGGGAGGGGCGTTGGAAACACCATATATTTT
TRBJ2-7 | TRBV5-1 | TRBD1 | . | 15 | CASSLTGTGLIEQYF | TGCGCCAGCAGCCTCACCGGGACAGGTCTTATCGAGCAGTACTTC
TRBJ2-7 | TRBV5-1 | . | few | 13 | CASSAQATYEQYF | TGCGCCAGCAGCGCGCAGGCTACCTACGAGCAGTACTTC